These 29 T cell receptor beta chains share one sample of origin, sequenced in a study of blood T cell repertoires in COVID-19. Produced via immunoSEQ multiplex PCR; TCRdb's table is partial and in-frame only. Seen here are about 400,000 clones, about 89% observed once, and the top ten hold 1% to 1.5%. Sequencing was done on a sample of peripheral blood. These TCRs come from a man aged 35 to 55 with acute or convalescent COVID-19.

The rearrangement joins TRBV12-2 to TRBJ1-1. TRBV12-2 is noted as a pseudogene. The CDR3 length is 14 residues. CDR3 protein: CASRLPCMNTEAFF. DNA for the CDR3: TGTGCAAGTCGCTTACCCTGTATGAACACTGAAGCTTTCTTT.

The rearrangement links TRBV6-2 or TRBV6-3 to TRBJ2-1; the match to TRBD2 covers 12 bases. Germline CDR1 MNHEY, CDR2 SVGEGT. The CDR3 length is 15 residues. V lost 6 bases, J lost 8 bases, and 8 bases stayed unmatched. CDR3 bases: TGTGCCAGCAGGCCTAGCGGGGGGGCTGAGGATGAGCAGTTCTTC. Amino acid sequence: CASRPSGGAEDEQFF.

The chain carries TRBV28 and TRBJ1-1, with 9 bases aligning to TRBD1. The CDR3 is 15 residues long. CDR1 and CDR2 (germline): MDHEN, SYDVKM. The ends lost 4 bases at V and 5 bases at J; junction bases unmatched: 8. The DNA for the CDR3 is TGTGCCAGCAGTTGGGACAGGGAATTTCGTACTGAAGCTTTCTTT. Protein sequence: CASSWDREFRTEAFF.

This clone has only one observation. The chain employs TRBV7-6 and TRBJ2-1, with TRBD2 matching over 11 bases. Trimming cost V 3 bases and J 3 bases; bases outside gene matches: 4. Germline CDR1 and CDR2: SGHVS and FNYEAQ. The CDR3 sequence is 16 residues long. CDR3 DNA: TGTGCCAGCAGCTTCACCGGGACTAGCGGCTACAATGAGCAGTTCTTC. Amino acids: CASSFTGTSGYNEQFF.

This clone was detected only a few times. The V and J genes are TRBV25-1 and TRBJ2-2, with TRBD1 identical over 7 bases. Germline V gives CDR1 MGHDK, CDR2 SYGVNS. This CDR3 has 14 amino acids. V shed 4 bases, J shed 4 bases, and the junction held 3 bases outside the gene matches. CDR3 in DNA: TGTGCCAGCAGTGTGACAGGGAGCACCGGGGAGCTGTTTTTT. It translates to CASSVTGSTGELFF.

Points on this clone: This specimen includes other DNA sequences encoding the same CDR3. The chain couples TRBV12-3 or TRBV12-4 to TRBJ1-2; D ambiguous. This CDR3 has 12 residues. V was cut by 3 bases and J by 4 bases, with 6 bases left in between. The CDR3 reads CASSFRSYGYTF. The CDR3 nucleotides read TGTGCCAGCAGTTTCCGGAGCTATGGCTACACCTTC.

This chain connects TRBV5-1 to TRBJ2-1; D gene uncertain. Germline loops: CDR1 SGHRS, CDR2 YFSETQ. Trimming pared 4 bases from V and 10 bases from J, leaving 12 bases between. The CDR3 totals 12 residues. DNA of the CDR3: TGCGCCAGCAGCCCCCTCCTGGCCGAGCAGTTCTTC. Its protein product is CASSPLLAEQFF.

This chain joins TRBV12-3 or TRBV12-4 and TRBJ2-7; D is perhaps TRBD1 (5 bases). The CDR3 consists of 12 residues. The V and J ends lost 2 bases and 5 bases respectively, with 7 bases between them. CDR3: CASSLSRDEQYF. The CDR3 region has the DNA TGTGCCAGCAGTTTATCCAGGGACGAGCAGTACTTC.

The V gene is TRBV19, the J gene TRBJ1-4, with D maybe TRBD1 (6 bases). V gave up 6 bases and J gave up 12 bases, with 8 bases separating them. Germline lookup yields CDR1 LNHDA and CDR2 SQIVND (reference sequence). There are 10 residues in the CDR3. The CDR3 loop is CASRGGELFF. Here the CDR3 DNA reads TGTGCCAGTAGAGGGGGAGAACTGTTTTTT. Based on the CDR3 plus reference TRBV19 and TRBJ1-4, the full variable domain is DGGITQSPKYLFRKEGQNVTLSCEQNLNHDAMYWYRQDPGQGLRLIYYSQIVNDFQKGDIAEGYSVSREKKESFPLTVTSAQKNPTAFYLCASRGGELFFGSGTQLSVL.

The chain is built from TRBV11-2 and TRBJ2-7, with 7 bases fitting TRBD2. This CDR3 spans 15 amino acids. CDR1 is SGHAT, CDR2 FQNNGV, per germline. V lost 5 bases and J lost 3; bases outside the gene matches: 10. CDR3 residues: CASSPLGRGFYEQYF. The CDR3 DNA reads as TGTGCCAGCAGCCCTTTGGGGCGGGGGTTCTACGAGCAGTACTTC.

This clone showed up just a few times. The chain has TRBV30 and TRBJ1-5; unclear D gene. Trimming pared 1 base from V and 4 bases from J, leaving 8 bases between. CDR1 and CDR2 from the germline V gene are GTSNPN and SVGIG (reference sequence). The CDR3 has 13 residues. The CDR3 DNA follows: TGTGCCTGGAGTGCCGCGTGGAATCAGCCCCAGCATTTT. Its protein is CAWSAAWNQPQHF.

CDR3 DNA sequence: TGTGCCACCCGGGACAGGGGCTCCGCAACTAATGAAAAACTGTTTTTT. Its translation is CATRDRGSATNEKLFF. This chain uses TRBV10-3 with TRBJ1-4; 10 bases fit TRBD1. Germline CDR1 and CDR2: ENHRY and SYGVKD. The ends lost 10 bases at V and 0 bases at J; junction bases unmatched: 8. The CDR3 contains 16 residues.

The chain joins TRBV18 to TRBJ2-2, with D possibly TRBD2 on 5 matching bases. Trimming removed 1 base from V and 7 bases from J, with 7 bases in between. This CDR3 spans 13 amino acids. Germline-derived CDR1 and CDR2 are KGHSH and LQKENI. In nucleotides, the CDR3 is TGTGCCAGCTCACCACGGAGCGGCGGGGAGCTGTTTTTT. Translated, it gives CASSPRSGGELFF.

The CDR3, as DNA: TGTGCCAGCAAACTGAGTTCACCCCTCCACTTT. This translates into CASKLSSPLHF. This rearrangement joins TRBV2 to TRBJ1-6; no reliable D call. CDR1 is SNHLY, CDR2 FYNNEI, per germline. V lost 7 bases and J lost 9, with 7 bases in between. There are 11 residues in the CDR3.

Here the CDR3 reads CASSSQIPNSGNTIYF. The CDR3 nucleotides are TGTGCCAGCAGCTCTCAGATTCCCAACTCTGGAAACACCATATATTTT. The chain is built from TRBV9 and TRBJ1-3; D call uncertain. Germline CDR1 is SGDLS and CDR2 is YYNGEE. This CDR3 spans 16 amino acids. With 4 bases removed from V and 0 bases from J, the gap between germline ends came to 14 bases. The variable domain in full, with the rest retrieved from reference TRBV9 and TRBJ1-3, is DSGVTQTPKHLITATGQRVTLRCSPRSGDLSVYWYQQSLDQGLQFLIQYYNGEERAKGNILERFSAQQFPDLHSELNLSSLELGDSALYFCASSSQIPNSGNTIYFGEGSWLTVV.

The chain joins TRBV2 to TRBJ1-6; D is perhaps TRBD1 (5 bases). This CDR3 spans 13 amino acids. V lost 0 bases and J lost 10, with 7 bases in between. Germline values: CDR1 SNHLY, CDR2 FYNNEI. CDR3 protein: CASSEAGGSPLHF. CDR3 in DNA: TGTGCCAGCAGTGAAGCGGGGGGATCACCCCTCCACTTT.

A single count supports this clone. The V gene is TRBV4-1, the J gene TRBJ2-7; 8 nucleotides line up with TRBD2. The CDR3 loop spans 17 amino acids. V shed 0 bases and J 0 bases; nucleotides not matched to a gene: 7. CDR1 and CDR2 from the germline V gene are MGHRA and YSYEKL. CDR3: CASSQDLGREDSYEQYF. As DNA, the CDR3 is TGCGCCAGCAGCCAAGATCTTGGGCGGGAGGACTCCTACGAGCAGTACTTC.

This clone has just a few counts. The chain employs TRBV7-3 and TRBJ2-7; TRBD1 matches at 7 bases. From germline, CDR1 is SGHTA and CDR2 FQGTGA. CDR3 length: 13 residues. After removal of 6 bases from V and 6 bases from J, the junction contained 8 bases not matched to a gene. As DNA, the CDR3 is TGTGCCAGCAGTCCTCAGGGGGATGCCGAGCAGTACTTC. It is translated as CASSPQGDAEQYF.

The rearrangement joins TRBV27 to TRBJ2-7; a weak D match, TRBD2 (7 bases). The CDR3 runs 15 residues. The germline V gene encodes CDR1 MNHEY and CDR2 SMNVEV (reference sequence). Trimming removed 2 bases from V and 3 bases from J, with 14 bases in between. The CDR3 reads CASSLEGGAYYEQYF. For the CDR3, the DNA is TGTGCCAGCAGTTTAGAAGGGGGGGCCTACTACGAGCAGTACTTC.

The genes are TRBV9 and TRBJ2-1; 9 positions match TRBD2. V gave up 1 base and J gave up 4 bases; unmatched junction bases: 3. This CDR3 contains 15 residues. Germline assignment: CDR1 SGDLS and CDR2 YYNGEE. DNA of the CDR3: TGTGCCAGCAGCGTAAAAAGCGGGAGGTACAATGAGCAGTTCTTC. It translates to CASSVKSGRYNEQFF. Supplemented by reference TRBV9 and TRBJ2-1, the full variable domain reads DSGVTQTPKHLITATGQRVTLRCSPRSGDLSVYWYQQSLDQGLQFLIQYYNGEERAKGNILERFSAQQFPDLHSELNLSSLELGDSALYFCASSVKSGRYNEQFFGPGTRLTVL.

V usage is TRBV19 and J usage is TRBJ1-5; possible D gene TRBD1, 6 bases. Germline V gives CDR1 LNHDA, CDR2 SQIVND (reference sequence). CDR3 size: 15 residues. V lost 5 bases to trimming and J lost 3 bases, with 14 bases between them. The CDR3 is CASSPTGASNQPQHF. CDR3 sequence (DNA): TGTGCCAGTAGTCCGACAGGAGCTTCCAATCAGCCCCAGCATTTT.

The rearrangement links TRBV7-8 to TRBJ2-4; TRBD1 matches at 9 bases. Losses at the gene ends were 5 bases for V and 10 bases for J; bases not matched to a gene: 15. The germline V gene has CDR1 SGHVS and CDR2 FQNEAQ. The CDR3 sequence is 16 residues long. CDR3 bases: TGTGCCAGCAGCCCAAAATTCCGGACAGGGGTAACGATTCAGTACTTC. This translates into CASSPKFRTGVTIQYF. Variable domain in full (rest from reference TRBV7-8 and TRBJ2-4): GAGVSQSPRYKVAKRGQDVALRCDPISGHVSLFWYQQALGQGPEFLTYFQNEAQLDKSGLPSDRFFAERPEGSVSTLKIQRTQQEDSAVYLCASSPKFRTGVTIQYFGAGTRLSVL.

The rearrangement uses TRBV11-2 and TRBJ2-6, with TRBD1 matching over 9 bases. Germline CDR1 reads SGHAT; CDR2 reads FQNNGV. The CDR3 runs to 17 residues. V gave up 6 bases and J gave up 0 bases; unmatched junction bases: 6. CDR3 in DNA: TGTGCCAGCAGGGGATCGACAGGGGGCTCTGGGGCCAACGTCCTGACTTTC. This sequence encodes CASRGSTGGSGANVLTF.

The chain links TRBV19 to TRBJ2-6; D call uncertain. Trimming stripped 10 bases from V and 0 bases from J, with 13 bases between. The length of the CDR3 is 15 residues. Looked up from germline, CDR1 is LNHDA and CDR2 is SQIVND (reference sequence). The CDR3 sequence is CATSLPSSGANVLTF. In nucleotides, the CDR3 is TGTGCCACGAGCCTTCCTAGCTCTGGGGCCAACGTCCTGACTTTC.

This clone was counted a single time. The chain has TRBV28 and TRBJ2-5, with D tentatively TRBD2 (5 bases). V was shortened by 8 bases and J by 7 bases, with 14 bases between the two germline ends. The CDR3 contains 12 residues. Germline V gives CDR1 MDHEN, CDR2 SYDVKM. The CDR3 loop is CASGGGHRTQYF. The CDR3 nucleotides read TGTGCCAGCGGAGGTGGGCATAGGACCCAGTACTTC.

The J gene is TRBJ2-7, the V gene TRBV28, with 9 bases lining up with TRBD1. Germline V gene sequence: CDR1 MDHEN, CDR2 SYDVKM. The CDR3 extends over 13 amino acids. V lost 8 bases, J lost 10 bases, and 12 bases stayed unmatched. The CDR3 nucleotides are TGTGCCAGCGGGGGACAGGGCCACCGGAGCCAGTACTTC. As protein: CASGGQGHRSQYF.

This clone was seen once. The chain is built from TRBV5-1 and TRBJ2-7, with TRBD2 identical over 10 bases. There are 18 residues in the CDR3. V gave up 4 bases and J gave up 2 bases; unmatched junction bases: 15. Germline V gives CDR1 SGHRS, CDR2 YFSETQ. CDR3 amino acids: CASSHRALAGARTYEQYF. The CDR3 coding sequence is TGCGCCAGCAGCCACCGGGCGCTAGCGGGAGCCCGGACCTACGAGCAGTACTTC.

The chain has TRBV5-1 and TRBJ2-7; weak D call: TRBD2 (5 bases). Germline V gene lookup returns CDR1 SGHRS and CDR2 YFSETQ. The CDR3 extends over 12 amino acids. Trimming left V 0 bases short and J 6 bases short, with 7 bases between. CDR3 nucleotides: TGCGCCAGCAGCTTGGGGAGGTTCGAGCAGTACTTC. Translating gives CASSLGRFEQYF.

This clone was seen a single time. The chain couples TRBV10-3 to TRBJ1-6, with D possibly matching TRBD1 (6 bases). Germline assignment: CDR1 ENHRY and CDR2 SYGVKD. V dropped 6 bases and J dropped 6 bases, with 12 bases sitting between them. The length of the CDR3 is 14 residues. For the CDR3, the DNA is TGTGCCATCAGCCTACAGGGAAGTAATTCACCCCTCCACTTT. Residues: CAISLQGSNSPLHF.